A selection of T cell receptor beta chains follows, all from one sample in a study of blood T cells in healthy people across ages. In TCRdb, the 5' RACE reads were re-called with MiXCR into one record per CDR3 protein. The sample has approximately 490,000 distinct CDR3 sequences; 24% are singletons. This sample was shared with a second study, whose subject was T cells of mothers and their children.

Sequencing was performed on blood. Receptors originate from a boy aged 10-17 years in good health. Each CDR3 is given with its conserved first and last residue. The order of the fields is V gene, clone size, J gene, D gene, CDR3 protein, CDR3 DNA. The D gene is left open where the match is weak. Size is stated for part of the rows, as once, few or many counts, or as a class when the clone is expanded.

TRBV20-1,-,TRBJ1-4,-,CSAPTPGHRLSEKLFF,TGCAGTGCTCCAACCCCGGGGCATCGTTTAAGTGAAAAACTGTTTTTT
TRBV3-1,-,TRBJ2-1,TRBD1,CASSQVGGRLDNEQFF,TGTGCCAGCAGCCAAGTAGGGGGCCGTTTGGACAATGAGCAGTTCTTC
TRBV14,few,TRBJ2-7,TRBD2,CASSGTTSYEQCF,TGTGCCAGCAGCGGGACTACTTCGTACGAGCAGTGCTTC
TRBV20-1,few,TRBJ2-5,-,CSATTLFGRETQYF,TGCAGTGCTACAACCCTTTTTGGACGAGAGACCCAGTACTTC
TRBV9,-,TRBJ1-2,TRBD1,CASSVTPGQAANYGYTF,TGTGCCAGCAGCGTAACCCCTGGACAGGCAGCTAACTATGGCTACACCTTC
TRBV28,once,TRBJ2-1,TRBD2,CASSSLSAGGMYNEQFF,TGTGCCAGCAGTTCCCTCTCGGCGGGGGGGATGTACAATGAGCAGTTCTTC
TRBV28,few,TRBJ1-1,-,CASSSPRAFPRTEAFF,TGTGCCAGCAGTTCCCCACGGGCCTTCCCCCGCACTGAAGCTTTCTTT
TRBV7-2,few,TRBJ2-5,TRBD2,CASSLLGLAGKETQYF,TGTGCCAGCAGCCTTCTGGGACTAGCGGGGAAAGAGACCCAGTACTTC
TRBV5-4,few,TRBJ1-4,TRBD1,CASSTRQGGVEKLFF,TGTGCCAGCAGCACAAGACAGGGAGGAGTTGAAAAACTGTTTTTT
TRBV4-1,few,TRBJ2-7,TRBD2,CASSQNPGGPYEQYF,TGCGCCAGCAGCCAAAATCCGGGGGGGCCCTACGAGCAGTACTTC
TRBV5-1,-,TRBJ1-1,-,CASSLGAANTEAFF,TGCGCCAGCAGCTTGGGGGCGGCGAACACTGAAGCTTTCTTT
TRBV4-3,-,TRBJ2-1,TRBD2,CASSQERGVNNEQFF,TGCGCCAGCAGCCAAGAGCGGGGGGTCAACAATGAGCAGTTCTTC
TRBV20-1,-,TRBJ2-1,TRBD1,CSAVRDRGHEQFF,TGCAGTGCTGTCCGGGACAGGGGGCATGAGCAGTTCTTC
TRBV15,-,TRBJ2-1,TRBD2,CATSRDKPGRGNYNEQFF,TGTGCCACCAGCAGAGATAAGCCGGGGAGGGGAAACTACAATGAGCAGTTCTTC
TRBV6-2/TRBV6-3,many,TRBJ2-5,TRBD1,CASSNQGVWETQYF,TGTGCCAGCAGCAATCAGGGGGTTTGGGAGACCCAGTACTTC
TRBV21-1,-,TRBJ2-5,-,CASSIWDGSAGTQYF,TGTGCCAGCAGCATTTGGGACGGTTCAGCCGGGACCCAGTACTTC
TRBV7-9,-,TRBJ1-2,-,CASSQTGRYYSNYGYTF,TGTGCCAGCAGCCAAACGGGACGCTATTACTCTAACTATGGCTACACCTTC
TRBV20-1,few,TRBJ2-3,TRBD2,CSARDGASGGLPSTDTQYF,TGCAGTGCTAGAGATGGGGCAAGCGGGGGGCTACCTAGCACAGATACGCAGTATTTT
TRBV6-5,-,TRBJ1-4,-,CASSYLAGATNEKLFF,TGTGCCAGCAGTTACCTGGCCGGTGCAACTAATGAAAAACTGTTTTTT
TRBV7-9,-,TRBJ2-1,-,CASSLPINEQFF,TGTGCCAGCAGCTTACCAATTAATGAGCAGTTCTTC